Listed below are T cell receptor beta chains from one sample, sequenced in a study of OX40 agonist ivuxolimab in advanced cancers. The data were produced by immunoSEQ multiplex PCR, yet TCRdb's version contains in-frame clones alone and is incomplete. The sample holds about 36,000 clones, approximately 81% seen once. Sequencing was performed on CD4+ or CD8+ T cells sorted from blood, taken in a trial of the OX40 agonist ivuxolimab. Receptors originate from an adult with an advanced solid tumor such as melanoma, head and neck, liver or kidney cancer. CDR3s include the opening cysteine and the closing phenylalanine or tryptophan. D genes are given only for firm matches. A clone size is listed for some rows: how often the clone was seen (once, few, many), or a class if it is expanded.

size,J,D,V,DNA,CDR3
few,TRBJ1-5,NA,TRBV5-6,TGTGCCAGCAGCCTATGGAGTAGGAATAGCAATCAGCCCCAGCATTTT,CASSLWSRNSNQPQHF
NA,TRBJ1-2,NA,TRBV18,TGTGCCAGCTCACCAGCCGGACAGCGAATCAACTATGGCTACACCTTC,CASSPAGQRINYGYTF
few,TRBJ2-2,NA,TRBV4-1,TGCGCCAGCAGCCGAGAAGGAAGAGGGTACTCGAACACCGGGGAGCTGTTTTTT,CASSREGRGYSNTGELFF
NA,TRBJ2-3,NA,TRBV10-1,TGCGCCAGCAGTGATGCGACAAGCACAGATACGCAGTATTTT,CASSDATSTDTQYF
NA,TRBJ2-7,TRBD2,TRBV4-1,TGCGCCAGCAGCGGGACTAGCGGGGGGTACTACGAGCAGTACTTC,CASSGTSGGYYEQYF
NA,TRBJ1-1,NA,TRBV7-9,TGTGCCAGCAGCTCCCAATACGTAAAATTTGGGAACACTGAAGCTTTCTTT,CASSSQYVKFGNTEAFF
NA,TRBJ1-2,NA,TRBV6-5,TGTGCCAGCAAGGAGGGTAACGGTGGCTACACCTTC,CASKEGNGGYTF
NA,TRBJ2-3,TRBD2,TRBV28,TGTGCCAGCAGTAGGACTAGCGGGGTCGTAGATACGCAGTATTTT,CASSRTSGVVDTQYF
NA,TRBJ2-7,NA,TRBV5-6,TGTGCCAGCAGCTTGAGGGGGTTCTCCTACGAGCAGTACTTC,CASSLRGFSYEQYF
once,TRBJ2-2,TRBD1,TRBV9,TGTGCCAGCAGCGTACCCCGACAGGGAAGGGACACCGGGGAGCTGTTTTTT,CASSVPRQGRDTGELFF
NA,TRBJ1-1,NA,TRBV28,TGTGCCAGCAGTTGGAACACTGAAGCTTTCTTT,CASSWNTEAFF
NA,TRBJ2-7,NA,TRBV7-8,TGTGCCAGCAGCCGGCTCCCGATAGGCCACGAGCAGTACTTC,CASSRLPIGHEQYF
NA,TRBJ2-7,TRBD2,TRBV4-1,TGCGCCAGCAGCTACGATTCAGCGGGAGCTACGTACGAGCAGTACTTC,CASSYDSAGATYEQYF
NA,TRBJ1-1,NA,TRBV2,TGTGCCAGCATGGGACTCACTGAAGCTTTCTTT,CASMGLTEAFF
NA,TRBJ2-7,NA,TRBV7-8,TGTGCCAGCAGCTTAGCGAGCGCACACTACGAGCAGTACTTC,CASSLASAHYEQYF
NA,TRBJ2-2,TRBD2,TRBV6-1,TGTGCCAGCAGTGAAGGTAGCGGGGGGGCCGGCACCGGGGAGCTGTTTTTT,CASSEGSGGAGTGELFF
NA,TRBJ2-4,TRBD1,TRBV30,TGTGCCTGGACCAAGGACAGGGGATTGGGTTATGCCAAAAACATTCAGTACTTC,CAWTKDRGLGYAKNIQYF
NA,TRBJ2-3,NA,TRBV30,TGTGCCTGGTCCGGACAGCCGACAGATACGCAGTATTTT,CAWSGQPTDTQYF
NA,TRBJ1-4,TRBD1,TRBV7-8,TGTGCCAGCAGCCCACCGGGACAGGGAGGCGAAAAACTGTTTTTT,CASSPPGQGGEKLFF
NA,TRBJ1-1,NA,TRBV7-9,TGTGCCAGCAGCCTCGGACACCTCATGAACACTGAAGCTTTCTTT,CASSLGHLMNTEAFF
NA,TRBJ1-1,TRBD1,TRBV19,TGTGCCAGTATTCGGGACAGGGTAAACACTGAAGCTTTCTTT,CASIRDRVNTEAFF
NA,TRBJ2-7,TRBD2,TRBV27,TGTGCCAGCAGTTTAAGGCGGGGGGGCGAGCAGTACTTC,CASSLRRGGEQYF
NA,TRBJ1-4,NA,TRBV28,TGTGCCAGCAGTTTGACTGAAAAACTGTTTTTT,CASSLTEKLFF
NA,TRBJ2-7,TRBD2,TRBV2,TGTGCCAGCAGTGAAAACGGGAGGGCTTACGAGCAGTACTTC,CASSENGRAYEQYF
NA,TRBJ1-3,NA,TRBV9,TGTGCCAGCAGCGTAGCGGGGTATAGCTCTGGAAACACCATATATTTT,CASSVAGYSSGNTIYF
few,TRBJ1-2,TRBD1,TRBV7-9,TGTGCCAGCAGCTGGGGACAGGGCCATGGCTACACCTTC,CASSWGQGHGYTF
NA,TRBJ1-2,NA,TRBV29-1,TGCAGCGTTGGGGGGGAGGGATCCGGCTACACCTTC,CSVGGEGSGYTF
NA,TRBJ1-2,NA,TRBV6-6,TGTGCCAGCAGGGTGGGTGGCGGGTATGGCTACACCTTC,CASRVGGGYGYTF
NA,TRBJ1-2,TRBD1,TRBV20-1,TGCAGTGCTGAGGGGGCGGATGGCTACACCTTC,CSAEGADGYTF
NA,TRBJ2-3,NA,TRBV2,TGTGCCAGCACCCCCGCAGGAGGGCGCACAGATACGCAGTATTTT,CASTPAGGRTDTQYF
few,TRBJ2-1,TRBD1,TRBV28,TGTGCCAGCAGACCCGGGACAGGGTCCTACAATGAGCAGTTCTTC,CASRPGTGSYNEQFF
NA,TRBJ2-5,NA,TRBV30,TGTGCCTGGAGTGTACGGGTTCAAAAGACCCAGTACTTC,CAWSVRVQKTQYF
NA,TRBJ2-7,NA,TRBV5-1,TGCGCCAGCAGCTTGGCAGTACAGAACTACGAGCAGTACTTC,CASSLAVQNYEQYF
NA,TRBJ2-7,NA,TRBV7-3,TGTGCCAGCAGCTCAGGGACACGGGGATCCTACGAGCAGTACTTC,CASSSGTRGSYEQYF
NA,TRBJ2-5,NA,TRBV7-6,TGTGCCAGCAGCCCCCACGTCGGGGTTACCCAGTACTTC,CASSPHVGVTQYF
NA,TRBJ1-5,TRBD1,TRBV4-1,TGCGCCAGCAGCCAAGATAGGGGGCGGGCCCAGCATTTT,CASSQDRGRAQHF
NA,TRBJ1-1,TRBD1,TRBV18,TGTGCCAGCTCCCAACAGGGGTTCGGCGGTAACACTGAAGCTTTCTTT,CASSQQGFGGNTEAFF
NA,TRBJ2-1,TRBD2,TRBV7-8,TGTGCCAGCAGCACACTAGCGGCGTGGGATGAGCAGTTCTTC,CASSTLAAWDEQFF
once,TRBJ1-2,NA,TRBV9,TGTGCCAGCAATCGGGGCAGTAATCAAGGCTACACCTTC,CASNRGSNQGYTF
NA,TRBJ2-5,TRBD2,TRBV5-1,TGCGCCAGCAGCGACTGGACGGGGGGGCCCAAGACCCAGTACTTC,CASSDWTGGPKTQYF
medium-sized,TRBJ2-7,TRBD2,TRBV10-3,TGTGCCATCAGCCTGACTAGCGCTAACTCCTACGAGCAGTACTTC,CAISLTSANSYEQYF
NA,TRBJ2-3,NA,TRBV7-2,TGTGCCAGCTACCAGGGTCCGGATACGCAGTATTTT,CASYQGPDTQYF
NA,TRBJ2-7,TRBD2,TRBV10-1,TGCGCCAGCAGTGAGGGACTAGCGGGACGCTACGAGCAGTACTTC,CASSEGLAGRYEQYF
NA,TRBJ2-7,NA,TRBV7-3,TGCGCCAGCAGCCTCCAACCGGGGGGCCGGAACGAGCAGTACTTC,CASSLQPGGRNEQYF